The 27 T cell receptor beta chains below all came from one sample that was sequenced in a study of blood T cell repertoires in COVID-19. TCRdb's copy holds only in-frame clones and misses some; the assay was immunoSEQ multiplex PCR. The table shows about 43,000 clones, with 80% to 90% occurring only once. The sample comprised peripheral blood. The receptors come from a man aged 60-69 years with active COVID-19.

Here the CDR3 DNA reads TGCGCCAGCAGCTTGTCCCAGGGGAGGAACACCGGGGAGCTGTTTTTT. This codes for CASSLSQGRNTGELFF. The chain employs TRBV5-1 and TRBJ2-2; tentative D call: TRBD1 (6 bases). The V and J ends lost 1 base and 1 base respectively, with 11 bases between them. The CDR3 covers 16 residues. The V gene's germline CDR1 is SGHRS and CDR2 YFSETQ.

The CDR3 DNA is TGCGCCAGCAGCCCACAGGGGGCCGAAGGGACCCAGTACTTC. Its protein product is CASSPQGAEGTQYF. The chain carries TRBV5-1 and TRBJ2-5; TRBD1 matches 9 bases. CDR1 SGHRS and CDR2 YFSETQ come from the germline V gene. The length of the CDR3 is 14 residues. V trimming: 4 bases; J trimming: 7 bases; junction bases outside the gene matches: 8.

The V gene is TRBV11-2, the J gene TRBJ2-7; 7 nucleotides align to TRBD1. Germline CDR1 and CDR2: SGHAT and FQNNGV. V dropped 1 base and J dropped 4; count of bases not matched to a gene: 10. The CDR3 is 16 residues long. CDR3 nucleotide sequence: TGTGCCAGCAGCTTAGGGCCCGCAGGGGGATTGTACGAGCAGTACTTC. As protein: CASSLGPAGGLYEQYF.

The rearrangement links TRBV5-1 to TRBJ2-2; 9 nucleotides line up with TRBD1. Germline V CDR1 and CDR2: SGHRS, YFSETQ. Trimming took 4 bases from V and 1 from J; bases not matched to a gene: 2. CDR3 length: 15 residues. CDR3 protein: CASSPGQGNTGELFF. Written as DNA, the CDR3 is TGCGCCAGCAGCCCGGGACAGGGGAACACCGGGGAGCTGTTTTTT.

This sequence joins TRBV7-8 and TRBJ1-2; D call uncertain. The CDR3 is 12 residues long. Deletions cut 8 bases from V and 7 bases from J, with 14 bases between. CDR1 is SGHVS, CDR2 FQNEAQ, per germline. The CDR3 coding sequence is TGTGCCAGCGGACTCACGAAGGGTGGCTACACCTTC. Translation gives CASGLTKGGYTF.

This clone turned up a few times. This sequence joins TRBV19 and TRBJ2-6, with D maybe TRBD1 (5 bases). Per the germline V gene, CDR1 is LNHDA and CDR2 is SQIVND (reference sequence). The CDR3 is 16 residues long. Deletions cut 6 bases from V and 3 bases from J, with 15 bases between. CDR3 DNA: TGTGCCAGTAGCGGTAGGGGATTTCGTGGGGCCAACGTCCTGACTTTC. Translation gives CASSGRGFRGANVLTF.

This clone appeared a few times. V usage is TRBV9 and J usage is TRBJ1-4; the match to TRBD1 covers 7 bases. The CDR3 runs 13 residues. Germline assignment: CDR1 SGDLS and CDR2 YYNGEE. V was clipped by 6 bases and J by 7 bases; unmatched bases: 6. CDR3 nucleotides: TGTGCCAGCAAAGGGGGCGGAGGTGAAAAACTGTTTTTT. Residues: CASKGGGGEKLFF. Variable domain in full (rest from reference TRBV9 and TRBJ1-4): DSGVTQTPKHLITATGQRVTLRCSPRSGDLSVYWYQQSLDQGLQFLIQYYNGEERAKGNILERFSAQQFPDLHSELNLSSLELGDSALYFCASKGGGGEKLFFGSGTQLSVL.

The chain links TRBV6-5 to TRBJ2-7; 8 nucleotides agree with TRBD1. CDR3 length: 15 amino acids. Germline CDR1 MNHEY, CDR2 SVGAGI. V lost 6 bases and J lost 0; bases outside the gene matches: 7. CDR3 sequence: CASRAGQVFSYEQYF. For the CDR3, the DNA is TGTGCCAGCAGGGCGGGACAGGTGTTCTCCTACGAGCAGTACTTC.

J is TRBJ1-3 and V is TRBV7-3, with 9 nucleotides matching TRBD1. CDR3 length: 15 amino acids. J lost 1 base, V lost 5 bases, and 3 bases had no gene match. Per the germline V gene, CDR1 is SGHTA and CDR2 is FQGTGA. The CDR3 is CASSLGQGSGNTIYF. CDR3 DNA sequence: TGTGCCAGCAGCCTCGGACAGGGGTCTGGAAACACCATATATTTT.

V is TRBV30 and J is TRBJ1-4; 10 bases fit TRBD1. CDR3 length: 14 amino acids. Germline V gene data show CDR1 as GTSNPN and CDR2 as SVGIG (reference sequence). V dropped 3 bases and J dropped 5; count of bases not matched to a gene: 3. CDR3 residues: CAWSSGQGNEKLFF. The DNA of the CDR3 is TGTGCCTGGAGCTCGGGACAGGGGAATGAAAAACTGTTTTTT.

V and J are TRBV6-6 and TRBJ2-7; 9 bases line up with TRBD1. The CDR3 totals 16 residues. Germline assignment: CDR1 MNHNY and CDR2 SVGAGI (reference sequence). The trim removed 6 bases at V and 2 bases at J, leaving 11 bases unmatched. The CDR3 loop is CASRQQQGALTYEQYF. The CDR3 nucleotides read TGTGCCAGCAGACAACAACAGGGGGCCCTGACCTACGAGCAGTACTTC.

V is TRBV6-1 and J is TRBJ1-2; no clear D. This CDR3 spans 16 amino acids. V was cut by 4 bases and J by 4 bases, with 19 bases left in between. CDR1 and CDR2 (germline): MNHNS, SASEGT. CDR3 protein: CASSVGIGSPGYGYTF. The CDR3 DNA is TGTGCCAGCAGTGTTGGAATAGGATCTCCAGGCTATGGCTACACCTTC.

The rearrangement joins TRBV28 to TRBJ2-7; D perhaps matches TRBD1 (5 bases). V lost 6 bases, J lost 3 bases, and 9 bases lay in between. There are 12 residues in the CDR3. Germline values: CDR1 MDHEN, CDR2 SYDVKM. The CDR3 loop reads CASSEGDYEQYF. Here the CDR3 DNA reads TGTGCCAGCAGCGAAGGGGACTACGAGCAGTACTTC.

This chain connects TRBV9 to TRBJ1-1; tentative D call: TRBD1 (6 bases). Trimming took off 5 bases at V and 0 bases at J, with 14 bases between the two ends. From germline, CDR1 is SGDLS and CDR2 YYNGEE. The CDR3 runs to 15 residues. The CDR3 sequence: CASSVSDRVNTEAFF. CDR3 nucleotide sequence: TGTGCCAGCAGTGTGTCGGACAGAGTGAACACTGAAGCTTTCTTT.

V and J are TRBV5-1 and TRBJ1-1; 9 bases match TRBD1. The CDR3 spans 13 residues. Germline assignment: CDR1 SGHRS and CDR2 YFSETQ. Trimming cost V 7 bases and J 0 bases; bases outside gene matches: 1. The CDR3 spells CASRDRVNTEAFF. In DNA form, the CDR3 reads TGCGCCAGCCGGGACAGGGTGAACACTGAAGCTTTCTTT.

This clone was seen a few times. The rearrangement uses TRBV3-1 (or the pseudogene TRBV3-2) and TRBJ2-7, with TRBD1 as a possible D gene (7 bases). Germline assignment: CDR1 LGHDT and CDR2 YNNKEL (reference sequence). V was cut by 2 bases and J by 5 bases, with 16 bases left in between. The CDR3 has 15 residues. The CDR3 DNA follows: TGTGCCAGCAGCCAAATTTCAGGGGGAGGACACGAGCAGTACTTC. Translation gives CASSQISGGGHEQYF.

CDR3 residues: CASSPIDSLRYEQYF. DNA for the CDR3: TGTGCCAGCAGTCCCATCGATAGCCTCAGATACGAGCAGTACTTC. The genes are TRBV27 and TRBJ2-7; D is ambiguous. The CDR3 length is 15 residues. Trimming left V 5 bases short and J 4 bases short, with 18 bases between. Germline CDR1 MNHEY, CDR2 SMNVEV (reference sequence).

J is TRBJ2-5 and V is TRBV6-5; 10 bases align to TRBD1. J lost 4 bases, V lost 8 bases, and 4 bases had no gene match. Looked up from germline, CDR1 is MNHEY and CDR2 is SVGAGI. CDR3 length: 13 amino acids. The CDR3 protein is CASGWTGGETQYF. CDR3 nucleotide sequence: TGTGCCAGCGGGTGGACAGGGGGAGAGACCCAGTACTTC.

The table lists this clone with a few counts. The chain uses TRBV15 and TRBJ2-3; 16 positions match TRBD2. The CDR3 consists of 18 residues. The J segment lost 3 bases and the V segment lost 3 bases, leaving 6 bases of the junction unmatched. CDR1 LNHNV and CDR2 YYDKDF come from the germline V gene (reference sequence). The CDR3 sequence: CATSRGGTSGRVTDTQYF. The CDR3 nucleotides are TGTGCCACCAGCAGGGGCGGGACTAGCGGGAGGGTAACAGATACGCAGTATTTT.

The genes are TRBV19 and TRBJ2-2, with a tentative D call TRBD1 (7 bases). This CDR3 comprises 18 residues. CDR1 is LNHDA, CDR2 SQIVND, per germline (reference sequence). The V gene lost 3 bases and the J gene lost 5 bases, with 22 bases spanning the gap. The CDR3 loop is CASSIGVGAGGRTGELFF. CDR3 coding DNA: TGTGCCAGTAGTATCGGGGTTGGGGCAGGGGGGCGAACCGGGGAGCTGTTTTTT.

The chain employs TRBV14 and TRBJ2-3, with TRBD2 matching over 8 bases. CDR3 length: 16 residues. Trimming cost V 1 base and J 0 bases; bases outside gene matches: 3. CDR1 and CDR2 (germline): SGHDN, FVKESK. The CDR3 DNA is TGTGCCAGCAGCCAAGCTAGCGGGTACAGCACAGATACGCAGTATTTT. It yields the protein CASSQASGYSTDTQYF.

The rearrangement uses TRBV15 and TRBJ1-6; D call uncertain. Germline loops: CDR1 LNHNV, CDR2 YYDKDF (reference sequence). Trimming removed 0 bases from V and 0 bases from J, with 9 bases in between. The CDR3 has 17 residues. CDR3 in DNA: TGTGCCACCAGCAGAGATGTAGCCAGCTCCTATAATTCACCCCTCCACTTT. It is translated as CATSRDVASSYNSPLHF.

This rearrangement joins TRBV2 to TRBJ1-3, with D unresolved. CDR3 length: 16 residues. V was trimmed by 5 bases and J by 0 bases, leaving 14 bases between them. CDR1 is SNHLY and CDR2 is FYNNEI in the germline V gene. CDR3 sequence (DNA): TGTGCCAGCAGTCTTACTGGAGGAGGCTCTGGAAACACCATATATTTT. It is translated as CASSLTGGGSGNTIYF.

This clone was seen once. The chain has TRBV5-6 and TRBJ2-5; TRBD2 matches 12 bases. The CDR3 has 17 amino acids. The germline V gene encodes CDR1 SGHDT and CDR2 YYEEEE. V lost 1 base, J lost 2 bases, and 6 bases stayed unmatched. The CDR3 is CASSLSTGLAGQETQYF. Written as DNA, the CDR3 is TGTGCCAGCAGCTTGTCCACCGGACTAGCGGGACAAGAGACCCAGTACTTC.

The chain uses TRBV6-1 and TRBJ2-3; tentative D call: TRBD2 (6 bases). The V end was cut by 3 bases, the J end by 5 bases, with 18 bases between. From germline, CDR1 is MNHNS and CDR2 SASEGT. The CDR3 sequence is 16 residues long. The CDR3 here is CASSDPAGPVVDTQYF. DNA for the CDR3: TGTGCCAGCAGTGATCCGGCGGGACCTGTGGTAGATACGCAGTATTTT.

Here the CDR3 DNA reads TGTGCTAGTGGTTTGGTAGTCAGGGGCCCCTACACCTTC. Amino acids: CASGLVVRGPYTF. This chain links TRBV12-5 with TRBJ1-2, with D possibly being TRBD1 (6 bases). The V end lost 0 bases, the J end lost 10 bases, and 12 bases lay between the germline ends. Per the germline V gene, CDR1 is LGHNT and CDR2 is FRNRAP. The CDR3 covers 13 residues.

The chain couples TRBV28 to TRBJ2-7; TRBD1 aligns across 7 bases. The J segment lost 4 bases and the V segment lost 5 bases, leaving 8 bases of the junction unmatched. Germline V lookup: CDR1 MDHEN, CDR2 SYDVKM. The length of the CDR3 is 14 residues. The CDR3 region is CASSPGQLRYEQYF. The CDR3 DNA sequence: TGTGCCAGCAGTCCGGGACAGCTGAGATACGAGCAGTACTTC.